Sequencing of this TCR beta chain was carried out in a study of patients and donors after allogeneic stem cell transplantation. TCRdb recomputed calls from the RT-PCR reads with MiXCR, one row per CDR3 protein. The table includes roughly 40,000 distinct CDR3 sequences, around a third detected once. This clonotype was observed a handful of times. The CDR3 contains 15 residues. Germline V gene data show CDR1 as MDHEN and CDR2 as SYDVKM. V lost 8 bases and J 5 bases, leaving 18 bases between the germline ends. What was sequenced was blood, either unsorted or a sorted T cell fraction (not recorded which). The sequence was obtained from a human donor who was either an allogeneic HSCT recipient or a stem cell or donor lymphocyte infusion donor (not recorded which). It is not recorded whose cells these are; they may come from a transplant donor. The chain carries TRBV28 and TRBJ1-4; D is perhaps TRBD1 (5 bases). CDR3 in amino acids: CASQLGGRMNEKLFF. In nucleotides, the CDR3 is TGTGCCAGCCAACTTGGGGGACGCATGAATGAAAAACTGTTTTTT.